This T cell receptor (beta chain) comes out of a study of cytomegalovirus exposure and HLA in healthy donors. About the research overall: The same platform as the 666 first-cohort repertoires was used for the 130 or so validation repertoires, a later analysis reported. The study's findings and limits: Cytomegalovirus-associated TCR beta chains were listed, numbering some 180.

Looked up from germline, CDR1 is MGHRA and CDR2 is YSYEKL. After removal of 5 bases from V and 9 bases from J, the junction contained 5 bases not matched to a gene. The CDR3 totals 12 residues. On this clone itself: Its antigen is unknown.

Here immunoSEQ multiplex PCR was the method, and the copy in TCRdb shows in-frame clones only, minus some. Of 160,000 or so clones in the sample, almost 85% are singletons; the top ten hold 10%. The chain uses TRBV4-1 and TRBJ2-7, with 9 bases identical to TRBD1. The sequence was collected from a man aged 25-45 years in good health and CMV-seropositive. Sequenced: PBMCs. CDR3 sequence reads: CASSRTGGLQYF. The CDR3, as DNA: TGCGCCAGCAGCAGAACAGGGGGCTTGCAGTACTTC.